The rows below give T cell receptor beta chains drawn from one sample of a study of blood T cell repertoires in COVID-19. Using immunoSEQ multiplex PCR, the repertoire was profiled, and TCRdb retains in-frame clones only, with some absent. The sample records roughly 68,000 clones, approximately 86% being singletons. The material sequenced was peripheral blood. All receptors come from a man aged 50 or older with acute or convalescent COVID-19. CDR3s include the opening cysteine and the closing phenylalanine or tryptophan. The order of the fields is J gene, V gene, CDR3 protein.

TRBJ1-1	TRBV6-1	CASSEAGGPEAFF
TRBJ1-1	TRBV12-5	CASCKEGHTEAFF
TRBJ2-7	TRBV13	CASSHPGGSYEQYF
TRBJ1-2	TRBV5-1	CASRFTGENYGYTF
TRBJ2-1	TRBV10-1	CASSGGRASSYNEQFF
TRBJ1-2	TRBV3-1/TRBV3-2	CASSKPSGTGGSNYGYTF
TRBJ1-1	TRBV4-2	CASSLNPGGTEAFF
TRBJ1-1	TRBV1	CTSTPPTRVF
TRBJ1-3	TRBV11-2	CASSLGSSGNTIYF
TRBJ2-2	TRBV24-1	CATSDGDNNTGELFF
TRBJ1-1	TRBV5-1	CASSRGQGGTEAFF
TRBJ2-3	TRBV29-1	CSVTRLAGSTDTQYF
TRBJ2-3	TRBV24-1	CATSDATSGQDTQYF
TRBJ2-7	TRBV9	CASSESQVGYEQYF
TRBJ1-5	TRBV7-2	CASRHTGTNQPQHF